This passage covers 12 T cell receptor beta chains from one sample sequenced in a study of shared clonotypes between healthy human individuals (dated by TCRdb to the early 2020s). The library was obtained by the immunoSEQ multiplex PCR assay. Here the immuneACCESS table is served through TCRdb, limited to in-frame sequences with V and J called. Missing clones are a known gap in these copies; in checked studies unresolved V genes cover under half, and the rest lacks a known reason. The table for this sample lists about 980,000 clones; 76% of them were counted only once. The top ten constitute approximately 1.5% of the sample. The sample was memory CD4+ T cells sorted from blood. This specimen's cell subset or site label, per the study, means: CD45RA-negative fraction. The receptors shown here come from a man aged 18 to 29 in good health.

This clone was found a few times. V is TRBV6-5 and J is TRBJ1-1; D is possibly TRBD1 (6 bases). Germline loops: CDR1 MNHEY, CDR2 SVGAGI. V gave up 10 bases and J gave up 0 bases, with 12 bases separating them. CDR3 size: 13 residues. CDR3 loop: CATANRVNTEAFF. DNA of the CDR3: TGTGCCACCGCTAACAGGGTGAACACTGAAGCTTTCTTT.

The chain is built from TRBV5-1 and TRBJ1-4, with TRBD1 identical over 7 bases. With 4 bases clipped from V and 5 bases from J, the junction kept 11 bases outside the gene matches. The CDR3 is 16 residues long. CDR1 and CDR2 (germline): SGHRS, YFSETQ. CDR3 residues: CASSPTTTGPNEKLFF. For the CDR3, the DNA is TGCGCCAGCAGCCCAACGACGACAGGGCCAAATGAAAAACTGTTTTTT.

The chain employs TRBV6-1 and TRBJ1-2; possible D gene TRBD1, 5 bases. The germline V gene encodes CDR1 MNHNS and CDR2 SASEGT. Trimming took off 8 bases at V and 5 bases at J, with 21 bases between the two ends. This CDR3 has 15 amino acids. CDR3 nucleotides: TGTGCCAGCCTTCTAGGGGAAACTAGGAGGTATGGCTACACCTTC. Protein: CASLLGETRRYGYTF.

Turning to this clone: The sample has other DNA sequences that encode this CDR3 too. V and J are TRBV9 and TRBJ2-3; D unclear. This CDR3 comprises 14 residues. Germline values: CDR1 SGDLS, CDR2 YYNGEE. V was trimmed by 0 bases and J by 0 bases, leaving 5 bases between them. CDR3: CASSVDGSTDTQYF. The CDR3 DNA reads TGTGCCAGCAGCGTAGACGGGAGCACAGATACGCAGTATTTT. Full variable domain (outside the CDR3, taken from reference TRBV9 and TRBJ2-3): DSGVTQTPKHLITATGQRVTLRCSPRSGDLSVYWYQQSLDQGLQFLIQYYNGEERAKGNILERFSAQQFPDLHSELNLSSLELGDSALYFCASSVDGSTDTQYFGPGTRLTVL.

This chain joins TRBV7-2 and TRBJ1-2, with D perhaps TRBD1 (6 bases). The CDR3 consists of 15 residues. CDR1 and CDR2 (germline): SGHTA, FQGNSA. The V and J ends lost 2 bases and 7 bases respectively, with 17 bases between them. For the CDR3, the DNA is TGTGCCAGCAGCTTACCCCAGGGGAAAGGAAGTGGCTACACCTTC. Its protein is CASSLPQGKGSGYTF.

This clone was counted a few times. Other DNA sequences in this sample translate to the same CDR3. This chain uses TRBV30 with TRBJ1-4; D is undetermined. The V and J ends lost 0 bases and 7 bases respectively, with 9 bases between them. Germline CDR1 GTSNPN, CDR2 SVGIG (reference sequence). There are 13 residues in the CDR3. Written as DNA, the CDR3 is TGTGCCTGGAGTGTGGGTTATGGTGAAAAACTGTTTTTT. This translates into CAWSVGYGEKLFF.

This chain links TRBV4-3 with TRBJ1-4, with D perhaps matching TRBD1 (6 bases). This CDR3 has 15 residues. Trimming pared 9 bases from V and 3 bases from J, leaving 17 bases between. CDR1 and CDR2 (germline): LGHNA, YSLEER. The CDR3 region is CASGRGGQANEKLFF. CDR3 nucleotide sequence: TGCGCCAGTGGCCGCGGGGGGCAGGCTAATGAAAAACTGTTTTTT.

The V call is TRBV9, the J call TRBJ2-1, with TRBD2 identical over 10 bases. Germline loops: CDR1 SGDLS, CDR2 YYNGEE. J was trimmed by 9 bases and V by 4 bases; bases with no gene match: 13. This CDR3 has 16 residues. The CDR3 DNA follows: TGTGCCAGCAGCCTCCGAGCGGGAGGGCCGTCGGGTGAGCAGTTCTTC. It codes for CASSLRAGGPSGEQFF.

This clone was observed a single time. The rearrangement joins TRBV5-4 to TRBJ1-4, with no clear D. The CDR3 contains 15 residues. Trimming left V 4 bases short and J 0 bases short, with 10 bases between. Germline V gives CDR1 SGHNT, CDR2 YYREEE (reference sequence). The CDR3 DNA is TGTGCCAGCAGCCACCAGCAGACAACTAATGAAAAACTGTTTTTT. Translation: CASSHQQTTNEKLFF.

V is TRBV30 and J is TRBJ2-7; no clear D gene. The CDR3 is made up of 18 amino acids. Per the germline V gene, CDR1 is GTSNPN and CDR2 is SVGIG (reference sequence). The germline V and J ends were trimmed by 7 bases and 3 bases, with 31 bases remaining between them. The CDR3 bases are TGTGCCTATCGAGTGTATATCCAGGCCGGTCCCAATTTCTACGAGCAGTACTTC. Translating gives CAYRVYIQAGPNFYEQYF.

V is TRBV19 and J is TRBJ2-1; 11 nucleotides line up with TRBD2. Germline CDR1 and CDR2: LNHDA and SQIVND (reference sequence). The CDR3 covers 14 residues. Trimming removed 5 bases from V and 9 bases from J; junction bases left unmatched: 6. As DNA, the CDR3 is TGTGCCAGTAGTGGGGTAGCGGGAGGGCCTGAGCAGTTCTTC. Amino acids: CASSGVAGGPEQFF. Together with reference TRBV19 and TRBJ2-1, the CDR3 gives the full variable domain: DGGITQSPKYLFRKEGQNVTLSCEQNLNHDAMYWYRQDPGQGLRLIYYSQIVNDFQKGDIAEGYSVSREKKESFPLTVTSAQKNPTAFYLCASSGVAGGPEQFFGPGTRLTVL.

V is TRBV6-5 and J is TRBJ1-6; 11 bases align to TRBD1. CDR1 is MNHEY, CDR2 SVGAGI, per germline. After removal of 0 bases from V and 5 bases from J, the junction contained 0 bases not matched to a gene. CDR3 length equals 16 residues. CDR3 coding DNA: TGTGCCAGCAGTTACTCGGGACAGGGGGATAATTCACCCCTCCACTTT. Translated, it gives CASSYSGQGDNSPLHF.